The 9 T cell receptor beta chains below were found in one sample sequenced in a study of shared clonotypes between healthy human individuals. Here immunoSEQ multiplex PCR was the method, and the copy in TCRdb shows in-frame clones only, minus some. The sample lists hundreds of thousands of clones; just over 95% were seen once. CD45RO-negative CD8 cells positively selected for CCR7 made up the naive population, which excluded terminally differentiated effector memory CD45RA+ cells. The sample consisted of naive CD8+ T cells sorted from blood. The receptors shown here come from a young man in good health.

As concerns this clone: The sample has other DNA sequences that encode this CDR3 too. The chain links TRBV7-2 to TRBJ2-3; TRBD2 aligns across 8 bases. Germline V gives CDR1 SGHTA, CDR2 FQGNSA. The V gene end was trimmed by 1 base and the J gene end by 3 bases; junction bases not matched to a gene: 6. This CDR3 spans 16 amino acids. CDR3 amino acids: CASSLVPSGSTDTQYF. The CDR3 nucleotides are TGTGCCAGCAGCTTAGTTCCTAGCGGGTCAACAGATACGCAGTATTTT.

The chain recombines TRBV7-9 with TRBJ2-1, with D possibly being TRBD2 (5 bases). In germline, CDR1 is SEHNR, CDR2 FQNEAQ (reference sequence). The CDR3 runs 13 residues. V was pared by 5 bases and J by 7 bases, with 12 bases between. The CDR3 is CASSPSSANEQFF. For the CDR3, the DNA is TGTGCCAGCAGCCCGAGTAGCGCGAATGAGCAGTTCTTC.

Concerning this clone: This sample includes further DNA sequences coding for the same CDR3. The V gene is TRBV15, the J gene TRBJ2-1; the match to TRBD2 covers 7 bases. The CDR3 length is 17 residues. From germline, CDR1 is LNHNV and CDR2 YYDKDF (reference sequence). With 0 bases clipped from V and 4 bases from J, the junction kept 9 bases outside the gene matches. CDR3 amino acids: CATSRDRGGRGYNEQFF. The CDR3 region has the DNA TGTGCCACCAGCAGAGATCGGGGTGGGCGGGGGTACAATGAGCAGTTCTTC.

With regard to this clone: Other DNA sequences from this sample encode an identical CDR3 as well. This sequence joins TRBV10-2 and TRBJ2-2, with TRBD2 matching over 11 bases. The germline V gene has CDR1 WSHSY and CDR2 SAAADI. The CDR3 is 15 residues long. The V and J ends lost 6 bases and 2 bases, in that order; junction bases with no gene match: 2. CDR3 sequence (DNA): TGCGCCAGCAGGGGGACTAGCGGAAACACCGGGGAGCTGTTTTTT. Its translation is CASRGTSGNTGELFF.

The table lists this clone with a count of one. The chain is built from TRBV27 and TRBJ2-7; D possibly corresponds to TRBD1 (5 bases). Germline-derived CDR1 and CDR2 are MNHEY and SMNVEV (reference sequence). The CDR3 runs to 13 residues. Deletions cut 6 bases from V and 9 bases from J, with 18 bases between. CDR3 in DNA: TGTGCCAGCAGCCGATATCCCAGGGCAGGGCAGTACTTC. Protein product: CASSRYPRAGQYF.

The chain combines TRBV11-2 with TRBJ2-3; D is ambiguous. The CDR3 runs 16 residues. V was pared by 4 bases and J by 0 bases, with 14 bases between. The germline V gene has CDR1 SGHAT and CDR2 FQNNGV. CDR3 DNA sequence: TGTGCCAGCAGCTCCGGTAGAGGCGGCAGCACAGATACGCAGTATTTT. This translates into CASSSGRGGSTDTQYF.

Here the CDR3 reads CASRPRTSGSSYEQYF. The CDR3, as DNA: TGCGCCAGCAGACCTCGGACTAGCGGCTCCTCCTACGAGCAGTACTTC. The V call is TRBV5-1, the J call TRBJ2-7, with 10 positions matching TRBD2. Trimming at V came to 5 bases and at J to 0 bases, leaving 8 bases not matched to a gene. CDR1 and CDR2 (germline): SGHRS, YFSETQ. This CDR3 is 16 amino acids long.

This chain joins TRBV6-5 and TRBJ1-5; D not certain. This CDR3 comprises 14 residues. The V gene's germline CDR1 is MNHEY and CDR2 SVGAGI. Between the trimmed V and J ends, which lost 6 bases and 1 base, there was a span of 10 bases. Written as DNA, the CDR3 is TGTGCCAGCAGCAGGACTATAAGCAATCAGCCCCAGCATTTT. It specifies CASSRTISNQPQHF.

V usage is TRBV11-3 and J usage is TRBJ2-2, with TRBD1 as a possible D gene (6 bases). The V gene lost 7 bases and the J gene lost 4 bases, with 10 bases spanning the gap. The CDR3 is 13 amino acids. Germline CDR1 and CDR2: SGHNT and YENEEA. This CDR3 is CASTQGSTGELFF. Written as DNA, the CDR3 is TGTGCCAGCACCCAGGGGAGCACCGGGGAGCTGTTTTTT. The full variable domain, in which reference TRBV11-3 and TRBJ2-2 provide the parts outside the CDR3, is EAGVVQSPRYKIIEKKQPVAFWCNPISGHNTLYWYLQNLGQGPELLIRYENEEAVDDSQLPKDRFSAERLKGVDSTLKIQPAELGDSAVYLCASTQGSTGELFFGEGSRLTVL.